The clone carrying this T cell receptor beta chain came up once. Its antigen is undetermined. The record originates from a study of PD-L1 blockade in urothelial cancer. Study context: Patients' histories included 0 to 3 prior chemotherapy regimens. Study-level findings and limits: It was durable-benefit patients whose tumor-associated blood clones expanded more at 3 weeks.

Each PCR had synthetic TCR analog templates added to it as a spike-in. Some clones are missing from TCRdb's copy, which holds only in-frame ones; the method was immunoSEQ multiplex PCR. Of about 90,000 clones detected, 85% to 95% appear once; the ten largest clones hold 8% to 10%. This TCR was sampled from a man between 60 and 75 years old with urothelial cancer. The material sequenced was PBMCs, taken around atezolizumab (anti-PD-L1) treatment.

The CDR3 loop reads CASSLQGLGSSYEQYF. The DNA of the CDR3 is TGTGCCAGCAGCTTACAGGGTCTCGGGAGCTCCTACGAGCAGTACTTC. The J gene is TRBJ2-7, the V gene TRBV7-2; D may be TRBD2 (6 bases). The CDR3 is 16 amino acids. CDR1 SGHTA and CDR2 FQGNSA come from the germline V gene. With 2 bases removed from V and 0 bases from J, the gap between germline ends came to 14 bases.